This T cell receptor (beta chain) was obtained from a study of metastatic and nonmetastatic thyroid tumors. As for the study in general: Repertoires of blood and of tissue (tumor or nodule) from malignant and benign thyroid patients were compared.

No patient received treatment before thyroid surgery. Per the authors' pipeline: A distant-metastasis classifier for papillary thyroid cancer was built using CDR3 differences across clinicopathological groups. TCRdb re-processed the PCR reads through MiXCR. The V and J calls, along with clone size, are taken from TCRdb and not from the paper's own processing. This table holds approximately 20,000 clones, 30% to 40% found once. Regarding the study as a whole: It was reportedly found that TCR beta diversity was significantly higher in malignant thyroid tumors than in benign nodules, a difference seen in both blood and tumor samples.

Comment on this clone: No antigen is known for it. At the DNA level, this CDR3 is encoded by other sequences in the same sample as well.

The CDR3 has 13 residues. Germline CDR1 KGHSH, CDR2 LQKENI. V was clipped by 8 bases and J by 0 bases, with 11 bases between them. The sequenced sample was tumor tissue. This receptor was identified in a male donor with papillary thyroid cancer or a benign thyroid nodule (not recorded which). Some clones in this sample may be carry-over from other donors' samples. This chain links TRBV18 with TRBJ2-7; no firm D call. DNA for the CDR3: TGTGCCAGCAGTCCACCTAGCTCCTACGAGCAGTACTTC. The encoded protein is CASSPPSSYEQYF.